The 2 T cell receptor beta chains listed next were all sequenced from one sample in a study of cytomegalovirus exposure and HLA in healthy donors. Measured with immunoSEQ multiplex PCR; TCRdb has only the in-frame clones, and not every one. The repertoire includes roughly 68,000 clones, roughly 91% of them detected once, and over 1.5% sits in the top ten. The specimen was PBMCs. The receptors were sampled from a woman younger than 35 in good health and CMV-seronegative.

This clone was seen a single time. This rearrangement joins TRBV2 to TRBJ2-5; 7 bases are shared with TRBD1. Germline CDR1 SNHLY, CDR2 FYNNEI. This CDR3 is built from 12 residues. Trimming took 11 bases from V and 5 from J; bases not matched to a gene: 8. This CDR3 is CAGGQNVETQYF. In DNA, the CDR3 is TGTGCCGGGGGACAGAACGTGGAGACCCAGTACTTC.

Written as DNA, the CDR3 is TGTGCCACCGCCGGACAGGGAAACACCGGGGAGCTGTTTTTT. Amino acid sequence: CATAGQGNTGELFF. The V call is TRBV15, the J call TRBJ2-2; the match to TRBD1 covers 8 bases. J lost 2 bases, V lost 8 bases, and 4 bases had no gene match. Germline CDR1 LNHNV, CDR2 YYDKDF (reference sequence). The CDR3 sequence is 14 residues long. The whole variable domain, filled in from reference TRBV15 and TRBJ2-2, reads DAMVIQNPRYQVTQFGKPVTLSCSQTLNHNVMYWYQQKSSQAPKLLFHYYDKDFNNEADTPDNFQSRRPNTSFCFLDIRSPGLGDTAMYLCATAGQGNTGELFFGEGSRLTVL.